One and the same sample provided the 32 T cell receptor beta chains below, sequenced in a study of blood T cell repertoires in COVID-19. Only in-frame clones appear in the TCRdb table, and some are missing; sequencing was by immunoSEQ multiplex PCR. Of 250,000 to 350,000 clones in the sample, approximately 84% were seen once. Sequencing input: peripheral blood. Source of these receptors: a human donor with COVID-19, enrolled during active disease. The donor label of this sample is uncertain.

V gene TRBV19 combines with J gene TRBJ1-1, with 9 bases identical to TRBD1. Germline-derived CDR1 and CDR2 are LNHDA and SQIVND (reference sequence). The ends lost 5 bases at V and 5 bases at J; junction bases unmatched: 6. The CDR3 sequence is 14 residues long. In DNA form, the CDR3 reads TGTGCCAGTAGTGGTGGACAGGGGTCTACTGAAGCTTTCTTT. This encodes CASSGGQGSTEAFF.

There are a few counts of this clone. The chain combines TRBV2 with TRBJ2-1, with TRBD1 matching over 8 bases. The CDR3 length is 13 residues. After removal of 11 bases from V and 4 bases from J, the junction contained 7 bases not matched to a gene. Looked up from germline, CDR1 is SNHLY and CDR2 is FYNNEI. CDR3 coding DNA: TGTGCCGCCTCAGGGGGCGAGTACAATGAGCAGTTCTTC. Its protein product is CAASGGEYNEQFF.

In DNA form, the CDR3 reads TGTGCCAGTAGTGGGACTAGCGGGAGGATAACAGATACGCAGTATTTT. Translating it yields CASSGTSGRITDTQYF. The chain employs TRBV19 and TRBJ2-3, with TRBD2 matching 15 bases. Per the germline V gene, CDR1 is LNHDA and CDR2 is SQIVND (reference sequence). CDR3 length: 16 amino acids. V trimming: 5 bases; J trimming: 3 bases; junction bases outside the gene matches: 3.

This chain links TRBV5-1 with TRBJ1-1; 9 bases map to TRBD1. Germline CDR1 SGHRS, CDR2 YFSETQ. The CDR3 contains 13 residues. The V and J ends lost 4 bases and 3 bases, in that order; junction bases with no gene match: 1. CDR3: CASSRQGDTEAFF. CDR3 DNA: TGCGCCAGCAGCCGACAGGGGGACACTGAAGCTTTCTTT.

This sequence joins TRBV15 and TRBJ2-7, with 9 bases aligning to TRBD1. This CDR3 is built from 16 residues. Trimming cost V 5 bases and J 1 base; bases outside gene matches: 9. The germline gives CDR1 LNHNV, CDR2 YYDKDF (reference sequence). In DNA, the CDR3 is TGTGCCACCAGCTCTAGTAGTGGGACAGGGTCCTACGAGCAGTACTTC. Protein sequence: CATSSSSGTGSYEQYF.

This clone was detected once. The chain has TRBV11-2 and TRBJ1-2; possibly TRBD1 for D (5 bases). Germline CDR1 and CDR2: SGHAT and FQNNGV. CDR3 length equals 14 residues. Trimming left V 6 bases short and J 3 bases short, with 14 bases between. CDR3 region: CASRPAGGDYGYTF. In DNA form, the CDR3 reads TGTGCCAGCAGGCCCGCGGGGGGGGACTATGGCTACACCTTC.

The rearrangement uses TRBV28 and TRBJ2-1, with 10 bases fitting TRBD2. The germline V gene has CDR1 MDHEN and CDR2 SYDVKM. The CDR3 is made up of 14 amino acids. With V trimmed by 6 bases and J by 6 bases, 5 bases remained unmatched. The CDR3 loop reads CASRTLAGVNEQFF. The DNA for the CDR3 is TGTGCCAGCAGGACTCTAGCGGGAGTCAATGAGCAGTTCTTC.

Only one count was recorded for this clone. CDR3 region: CAWSGLWTTNSPLHF. In DNA, the CDR3 is TGTGCCTGGAGTGGTTTGTGGACAACTAATTCACCCCTCCACTTT. The chain combines TRBV30 with TRBJ1-6; TRBD1 is a possible D gene (5 bases). CDR3 length equals 15 residues. Germline V gives CDR1 GTSNPN, CDR2 SVGIG (reference sequence). With 1 base removed from V and 6 bases from J, the gap between germline ends came to 13 bases.

This chain connects TRBV19 to TRBJ2-5; weak D call: TRBD2 (6 bases). Germline CDR1 and CDR2: LNHDA and SQIVND (reference sequence). V was shortened by 7 bases and J by 4 bases, with 13 bases between the two germline ends. The CDR3 length is 13 residues. CDR3 coding DNA: TGTGCCAGTAACGGACGGGGGACAGAGACCCAGTACTTC. This gives the protein CASNGRGTETQYF.

The CDR3, as DNA: TGCGCCAGCAGCTTGGGACGGGAGTTCACCGGGGAGCTGTTTTTT. Translating gives CASSLGREFTGELFF. The chain combines TRBV5-1 with TRBJ2-2; TRBD2 might be the D (6 bases). Trimming took 0 bases from V and 4 from J, leaving 10 bases between them. The CDR3 extends over 15 amino acids. Germline-derived CDR1 and CDR2 are SGHRS and YFSETQ.

This chain links TRBV3-1 (or the pseudogene TRBV3-2) with TRBJ2-2, with D tentatively TRBD2 (5 bases). Trimming stripped 4 bases from V and 6 bases from J, with 21 bases between. The CDR3 length is 17 residues. Looked up from germline, CDR1 is LGHDT and CDR2 is YNNKEL (reference sequence). For the CDR3, the DNA is TGTGCCAGCAGCCCCCTTTTTTTCGGGCCGGAGGCCGGGGAGCTGTTTTTT. Translated, it gives CASSPLFFGPEAGELFF.

CDR3 nucleotide sequence: TGTGCCAGCTCACCGGACACAACCTACGAGCAGTACTTC. Its protein product is CASSPDTTYEQYF. The chain links TRBV18 to TRBJ2-7, with D maybe TRBD1 (5 bases). In germline, CDR1 is KGHSH, CDR2 LQKENI. The length of the CDR3 is 13 residues. The ends were cut back, 3 bases at V and 2 bases at J, with 8 bases in the middle.

This clone was counted a few times. The gene calls are TRBV28 and TRBJ1-4, with 7 bases matching TRBD1. This CDR3 spans 18 amino acids. The V segment lost 9 bases and the J segment 0 bases; nucleotides outside the gene matches: 16. Germline values: CDR1 MDHEN, CDR2 SYDVKM. In DNA, the CDR3 is TGTGCCAGTCGAAAAACAACAGGGGAACCCTCAACTAATGAAAAACTGTTTTTT. It translates to CASRKTTGEPSTNEKLFF.

The chain is built from TRBV30 and TRBJ2-1; tentative D call: TRBD2 (5 bases). CDR1 is GTSNPN and CDR2 is SVGIG in the germline V gene (reference sequence). With 5 bases removed from V and 3 bases from J, the gap between germline ends came to 8 bases. There are 12 residues in the CDR3. DNA for the CDR3: TGTGCCTGGGTAGCGAACTACAATGAGCAGTTCTTC. Translation gives CAWVANYNEQFF.

The rearrangement uses TRBV25-1 and TRBJ2-1; D uncertain. Trimming removed 8 bases at V and 0 bases at J, with 8 bases between. Germline-derived CDR1 and CDR2 are MGHDK and SYGVNS. The CDR3 extends over 13 amino acids. The CDR3 protein is CASSSISYNEQFF. For the CDR3, the DNA is TGTGCCAGCTCCTCTATCTCCTACAATGAGCAGTTCTTC.

The genes are TRBV10-3 and TRBJ2-1; D may be TRBD2 (5 bases). This CDR3 is 16 amino acids long. Germline CDR1 reads ENHRY; CDR2 reads SYGVKD. V lost 1 base and J 1 base, leaving 11 bases between the germline ends. The DNA for the CDR3 is TGTGCCATCAGTGAGTACGCGGGTCAGTCCTACAATGAGCAGTTCTTC. It specifies CAISEYAGQSYNEQFF.

The chain employs TRBV5-1 and TRBJ1-6; TRBD1 might be the D (6 bases). With 3 bases removed from V and 12 bases from J, the gap between germline ends came to 22 bases. The germline CDR1 and CDR2 sequences are SGHRS and YFSETQ. The CDR3 is 16 amino acids. The CDR3 region has the DNA TGCGCCAGCAGCTCCTCGTCGGGGGGCCCAGGAGTACCCCTCCACTTT. This gives the protein CASSSSSGGPGVPLHF. Using reference TRBV5-1 and TRBJ1-6 for the parts outside the CDR3, the full variable domain is KAGVTQTPRYLIKTRGQQVTLSCSPISGHRSVSWYQQTPGQGLQFLFEYFSETQRNKGNFPGRFSGRQFSNSRSEMNVSTLELGDSALYLCASSSSSGGPGVPLHFGNGTRLTVT.

The chain joins TRBV28 to TRBJ2-7; 8 bases agree with TRBD2. The germline V gene encodes CDR1 MDHEN and CDR2 SYDVKM. The CDR3 runs 13 residues. J lost 9 bases, V lost 7 bases, and 11 bases had no gene match. The CDR3 loop is CASTPGLAGLQYF. DNA of the CDR3: TGTGCCAGCACTCCCGGGCTAGCGGGCTTGCAGTACTTC.

This chain links TRBV28 with TRBJ1-5; D is unclear. Looked up from germline, CDR1 is MDHEN and CDR2 is SYDVKM. This CDR3 has 14 amino acids. Trimming shortened V by 3 bases and J by 5 bases, and 11 bases separated the two germline ends. The CDR3, as DNA: TGTGCCAGCAGTTTGAGCAGGCAAGATCAGCCCCAGCATTTT. It codes for CASSLSRQDQPQHF.

Only a few counts were recorded for this clone. This chain joins TRBV7-3 and TRBJ2-1, with 7 nucleotides matching TRBD2. Germline CDR1 SGHTA, CDR2 FQGTGA. This CDR3 has 12 amino acids. With V trimmed by 1 base and J by 11 bases, 2 bases remained unmatched. The CDR3, as DNA: TGTGCCAGCAGCTTAAAGCGGGGCAAGCAGTTCTTC. Protein: CASSLKRGKQFF.

The V gene is TRBV7-2, the J gene TRBJ1-5; D is possibly TRBD1 (5 bases). Trimming left V 5 bases short and J 2 bases short, with 16 bases between. CDR3 length equals 16 residues. In germline, CDR1 is SGHTA, CDR2 FQGNSA. As DNA, the CDR3 is TGTGCCAGCAGCACCCTCCAGGGAGGTGGCAATCAGCCCCAGCATTTT. This codes for CASSTLQGGGNQPQHF.

The chain joins TRBV19 to TRBJ2-7; 9 bases match TRBD2. Unmatched junction bases numbered 6, after V lost 4 bases and J lost 5 bases. The CDR3 is 14 amino acids. Germline V gene sequence: CDR1 LNHDA, CDR2 SQIVND (reference sequence). CDR3 loop: CASSTSGTLDEQYF. The CDR3 DNA sequence: TGTGCCAGTAGTACTAGCGGGACCCTCGACGAGCAGTACTTC.

This clone was seen a few times. The V call is TRBV5-1, the J call TRBJ2-6, with a tentative D call TRBD2 (6 bases). CDR3 size: 17 residues. Trimming shortened V by 2 bases and J by 0 bases, and 12 bases separated the two germline ends. Germline values: CDR1 SGHRS, CDR2 YFSETQ. For the CDR3, the DNA is TGCGCCAGCAGCTTAAGGGACTCGAGCTCTGGGGCCAACGTCCTGACTTTC. Amino acids: CASSLRDSSSGANVLTF. The full variable domain, in which reference TRBV5-1 and TRBJ2-6 provide the parts outside the CDR3, is KAGVTQTPRYLIKTRGQQVTLSCSPISGHRSVSWYQQTPGQGLQFLFEYFSETQRNKGNFPGRFSGRQFSNSRSEMNVSTLELGDSALYLCASSLRDSSSGANVLTFGAGSRLTVL.

The chain combines TRBV11-2 with TRBJ2-3; 11 nucleotides align to TRBD2. Germline trimming cut 4 bases from V and 0 bases from J; bases unmatched to any gene: 3. Germline loops: CDR1 SGHAT, CDR2 FQNNGV. This CDR3 contains 16 residues. CDR3 protein: CASSSRLAGSTDTQYF. CDR3 nucleotides: TGTGCCAGCAGCTCCAGACTAGCGGGAAGCACAGATACGCAGTATTTT.

The chain's CDR3 is CASSSTASGGGADTQYF. The CDR3 DNA sequence: TGTGCCAGCAGCTCCACGGCTAGCGGGGGAGGGGCAGATACGCAGTATTTT. The V and J genes are TRBV7-3 and TRBJ2-3; 10 bases align to TRBD2. The V and J ends lost 4 bases and 4 bases, in that order; junction bases with no gene match: 11. Germline-derived CDR1 and CDR2 are SGHTA and FQGTGA. The CDR3 extends over 17 amino acids.

The chain joins TRBV20-1 to TRBJ2-1, with 8 bases matching TRBD2. Germline V gene data show CDR1 as DFQATT and CDR2 as SNEGSKA (reference sequence). The CDR3 has 14 residues. V lost 3 bases to trimming and J lost 4 bases; unmatched junction nucleotides: 5. In DNA form, the CDR3 reads TGCAGTGCTAGTCCGGGAGGGCCTTACAATGAGCAGTTCTTC. Translating it yields CSASPGGPYNEQFF.

The chain couples TRBV28 to TRBJ2-7; D may be TRBD1 (5 bases). V was pared by 5 bases and J by 7 bases, with 12 bases between. CDR3 length: 12 amino acids. Per the germline V gene, CDR1 is MDHEN and CDR2 is SYDVKM. The CDR3 reads CASSPQGREQYF. In DNA form, the CDR3 reads TGTGCCAGCAGTCCCCAGGGTCGGGAGCAGTACTTC.

This rearrangement joins TRBV6-4 to TRBJ1-1, with 7 nucleotides matching TRBD1. With V trimmed by 6 bases and J by 8 bases, 9 bases remained unmatched. This CDR3 is built from 13 residues. CDR1 MRHNA and CDR2 SNTAGT come from the germline V gene. The CDR3 loop reads CASSSGQDREAFF. In DNA form, the CDR3 reads TGTGCCAGCAGCTCGGGCCAGGACAGGGAAGCTTTCTTT.

The V call is TRBV28, the J call TRBJ1-2; 7 nucleotides match TRBD1. After removal of 6 bases from V and 4 bases from J, the junction contained 14 bases not matched to a gene. In germline, CDR1 is MDHEN, CDR2 SYDVKM. The CDR3 is 16 amino acids. The CDR3 is CASSPPGTAQGYGYTF. CDR3 DNA sequence: TGTGCCAGCAGCCCTCCCGGGACAGCGCAGGGCTATGGCTACACCTTC.

V gene TRBV2 combines with J gene TRBJ1-4, with 8 bases identical to TRBD1. Germline V gene lookup returns CDR1 SNHLY and CDR2 FYNNEI. The V segment lost 6 bases and the J segment 10 bases; nucleotides outside the gene matches: 10. The CDR3 length is 14 residues. DNA of the CDR3: TGTGCCAGCAGGGACAGGGTTGGGCCCGGAAAACTGTTTTTT. This translates into CASRDRVGPGKLFF.

The chain employs TRBV19 and TRBJ1-1; a weak D match, TRBD1 (5 bases). V lost 5 bases and J 1 base, leaving 14 bases between the germline ends. CDR3 size: 15 residues. Germline CDR1 is LNHDA and CDR2 is SQIVND (reference sequence). This CDR3 is CASSSGGLGNTEAFF. CDR3 bases: TGTGCCAGTAGTTCCGGGGGGTTGGGGAACACTGAAGCTTTCTTT.

This chain joins TRBV19 and TRBJ2-3; 12 bases are a match to TRBD1. The V gene's germline CDR1 is LNHDA and CDR2 SQIVND (reference sequence). J gave up 5 bases and V 8 bases, and 5 bases lay outside the gene matches. The CDR3 contains 14 residues. The CDR3 sequence: CASWDRGPGDTQYF. The DNA for the CDR3 is TGTGCCAGTTGGGACAGGGGGCCCGGAGATACGCAGTATTTT.